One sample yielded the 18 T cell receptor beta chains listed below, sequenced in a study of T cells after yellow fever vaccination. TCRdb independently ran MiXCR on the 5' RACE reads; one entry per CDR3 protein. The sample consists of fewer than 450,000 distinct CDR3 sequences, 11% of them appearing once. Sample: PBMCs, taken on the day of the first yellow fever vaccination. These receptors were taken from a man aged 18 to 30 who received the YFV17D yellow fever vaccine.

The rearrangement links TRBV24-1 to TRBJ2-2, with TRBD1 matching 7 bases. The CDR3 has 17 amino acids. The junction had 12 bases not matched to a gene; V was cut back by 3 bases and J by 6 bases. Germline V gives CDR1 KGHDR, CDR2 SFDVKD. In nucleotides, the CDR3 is TGTGCCACCAGTGATGGGGCCGGGACAGTTGTACCCGGGGAGCTGTTTTTT. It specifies CATSDGAGTVVPGELFF.

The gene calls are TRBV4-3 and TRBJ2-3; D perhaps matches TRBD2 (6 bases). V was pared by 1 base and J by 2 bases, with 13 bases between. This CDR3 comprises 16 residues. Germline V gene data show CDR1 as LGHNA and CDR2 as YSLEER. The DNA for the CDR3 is TGCGCCAGCAGCCAAGGCGGGGCGAGGGTCACAGATACGCAGTATTTT. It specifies CASSQGGARVTDTQYF.

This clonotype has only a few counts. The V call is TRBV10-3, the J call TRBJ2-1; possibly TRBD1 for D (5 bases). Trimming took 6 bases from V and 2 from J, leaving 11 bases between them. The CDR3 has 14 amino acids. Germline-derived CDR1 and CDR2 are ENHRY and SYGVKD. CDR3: CAIRGDLTYNEQFF. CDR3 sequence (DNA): TGTGCCATCAGAGGGGATCTAACCTACAATGAGCAGTTCTTC.

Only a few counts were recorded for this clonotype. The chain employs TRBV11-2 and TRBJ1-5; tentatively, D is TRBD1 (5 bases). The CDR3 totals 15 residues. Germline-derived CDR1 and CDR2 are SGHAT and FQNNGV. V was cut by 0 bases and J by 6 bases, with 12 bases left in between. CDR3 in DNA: TGTGCCAGCAGCTTAGATCGCGGGGGGGGTCAGCCCCAGCATTTT. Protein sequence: CASSLDRGGGQPQHF.

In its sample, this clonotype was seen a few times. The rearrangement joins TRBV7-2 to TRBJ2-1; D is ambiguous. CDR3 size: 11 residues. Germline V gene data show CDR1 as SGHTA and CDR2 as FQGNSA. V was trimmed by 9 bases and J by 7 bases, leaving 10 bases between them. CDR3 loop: CASRTDNEQFF. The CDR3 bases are TGTGCCAGTCGGACCGATAATGAGCAGTTCTTC. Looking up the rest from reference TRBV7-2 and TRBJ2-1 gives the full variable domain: GAGVSQSPSNKVTEKGKDVELRCDPISGHTALYWYRQSLGQGLEFLIYFQGNSAPDKSGLPSDRFSAERTGGSVSTLTIQRTQQEDSAVYLCASRTDNEQFFGPGTRLTVL.

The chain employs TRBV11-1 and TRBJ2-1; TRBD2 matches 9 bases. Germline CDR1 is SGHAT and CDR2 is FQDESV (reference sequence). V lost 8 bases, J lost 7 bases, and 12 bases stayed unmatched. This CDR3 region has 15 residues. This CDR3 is CASLSGGEITNEQFF. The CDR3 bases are TGTGCCAGCCTTAGCGGGGGCGAGATCACTAATGAGCAGTTCTTC.

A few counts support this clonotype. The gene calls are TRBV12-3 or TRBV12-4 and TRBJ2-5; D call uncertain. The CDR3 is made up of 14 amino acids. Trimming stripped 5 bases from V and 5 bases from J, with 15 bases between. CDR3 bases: TGTGCCAGCAGTCTTGACGCTAATGCCGAGACCCAGTACTTC. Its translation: CASSLDANAETQYF.

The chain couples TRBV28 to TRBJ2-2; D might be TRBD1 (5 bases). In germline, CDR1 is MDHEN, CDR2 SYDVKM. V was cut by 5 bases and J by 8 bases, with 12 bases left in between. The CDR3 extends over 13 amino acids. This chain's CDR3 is CASSGRVWGELFF. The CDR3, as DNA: TGTGCCAGCAGTGGCAGGGTTTGGGGGGAGCTGTTTTTT.

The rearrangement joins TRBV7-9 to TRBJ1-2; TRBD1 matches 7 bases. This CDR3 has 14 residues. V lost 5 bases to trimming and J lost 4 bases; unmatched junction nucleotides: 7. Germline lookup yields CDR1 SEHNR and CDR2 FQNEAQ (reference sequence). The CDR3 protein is CASSRPGQIYGYTF. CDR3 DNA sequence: TGTGCCAGCAGCCGCCCGGGACAGATCTATGGCTACACCTTC.

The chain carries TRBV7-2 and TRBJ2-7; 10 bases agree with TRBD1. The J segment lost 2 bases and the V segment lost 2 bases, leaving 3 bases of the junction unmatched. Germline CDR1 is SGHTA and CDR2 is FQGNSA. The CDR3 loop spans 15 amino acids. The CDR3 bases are TGTGCCAGCAGCTTAATGGGGACAGGGGCCTACGAGCAGTACGTC. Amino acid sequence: CASSLMGTGAYEQYV.

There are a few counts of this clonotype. CDR3 protein: CASSVLQGPGNTIYF. The CDR3 coding sequence is TGTGCCAGCAGCGTACTACAGGGTCCTGGAAACACCATATATTTT. The rearrangement joins TRBV9 to TRBJ1-3, with D possibly TRBD1 on 6 matching bases. The CDR3 has 15 amino acids. CDR1 is SGDLS, CDR2 YYNGEE, per germline. Trimming took off 1 base at V and 2 bases at J, with 10 bases between the two ends.

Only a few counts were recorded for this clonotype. The CDR3 DNA reads TGTGCCAGCAGCTCCGAATGGGAAGGCTACACCTTC. This gives the protein CASSSEWEGYTF. The chain has TRBV7-2 and TRBJ1-2; D call uncertain. This CDR3 region has 12 residues. Germline CDR1 SGHTA, CDR2 FQGNSA. V lost 4 bases and J 8 bases, leaving 11 bases between the germline ends.

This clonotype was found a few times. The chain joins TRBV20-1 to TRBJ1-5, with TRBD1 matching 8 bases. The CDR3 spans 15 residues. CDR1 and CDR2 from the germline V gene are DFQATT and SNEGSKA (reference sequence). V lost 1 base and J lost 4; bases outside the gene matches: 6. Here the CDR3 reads CSARGDRGRNQPQHF. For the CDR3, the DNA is TGCAGTGCTAGAGGAGACAGGGGAAGGAATCAGCCCCAGCATTTT.

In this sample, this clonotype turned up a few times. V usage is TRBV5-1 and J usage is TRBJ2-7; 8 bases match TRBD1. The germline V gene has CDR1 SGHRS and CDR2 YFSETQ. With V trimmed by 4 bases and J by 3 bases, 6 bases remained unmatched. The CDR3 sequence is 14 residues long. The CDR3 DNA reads TGCGCCAGCAGCACGGGACAGGCATACTACGAGCAGTACTTC. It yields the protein CASSTGQAYYEQYF.

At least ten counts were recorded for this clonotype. The CDR3 spells CASSFQGGLGYEQYF. In DNA form, the CDR3 reads TGCGCCAGCAGCTTCCAGGGGGGGTTGGGGTACGAGCAGTACTTC. This chain links TRBV5-1 with TRBJ2-7, with D possibly being TRBD1 or TRBD2 (7 bases each). The CDR3 loop spans 15 amino acids. Germline CDR1 SGHRS, CDR2 YFSETQ. The V end lost 2 bases, the J end lost 4 bases, and 16 bases lay between the germline ends.

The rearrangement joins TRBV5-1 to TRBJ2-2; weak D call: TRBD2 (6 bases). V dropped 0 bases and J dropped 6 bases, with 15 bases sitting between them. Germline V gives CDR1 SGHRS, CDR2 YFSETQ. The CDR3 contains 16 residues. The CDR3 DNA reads TGCGCCAGCAGCTTGGCCGGAGGGGTGTTATCCGGGGAGCTGTTTTTT. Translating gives CASSLAGGVLSGELFF.

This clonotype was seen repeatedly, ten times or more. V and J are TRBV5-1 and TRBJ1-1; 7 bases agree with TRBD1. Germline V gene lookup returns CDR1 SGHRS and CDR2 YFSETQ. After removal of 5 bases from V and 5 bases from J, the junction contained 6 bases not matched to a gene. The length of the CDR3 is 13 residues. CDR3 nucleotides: TGCGCCAGCAGTTTCCAGGGGGTGACTGAAGCTTTCTTT. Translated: CASSFQGVTEAFF.

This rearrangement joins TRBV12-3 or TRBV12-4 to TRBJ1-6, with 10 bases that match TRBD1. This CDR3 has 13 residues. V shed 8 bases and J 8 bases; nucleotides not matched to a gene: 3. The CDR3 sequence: CASQGQGDSPLHF. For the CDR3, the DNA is TGTGCCAGCCAAGGACAGGGGGATTCACCCCTCCACTTT.